These 25 T cell receptor beta chains originate from one sample sequenced in a study of blood T cell repertoires in COVID-19 (dated by TCRdb to the early 2020s). To prepare the library, the immunoSEQ multiplex PCR assay was applied. TCRdb holds this immuneACCESS table with in-frame rearrangements only. Some clones are missing; in checked studies, unresolved V genes explain under half, and the rest has no known cause. Within this sample are about 440,000 clones, with 70% to 90% of them counted one time only. Just under 2% of the sample belongs to the ten largest clones. Sequenced sample: PBMCs or T cells enriched from blood (not recorded which). The receptors were sampled from a woman younger than 35 with acute COVID-19.

On this clone: A read error may produce the germline difference seen at one junction end. The rearrangement joins TRBV20-1 to TRBJ2-1, with D possibly being TRBD2 (5 bases). CDR1 is DFQATT, CDR2 SNEGSKA, per germline (reference sequence). This CDR3 is 14 amino acids long. The CDR3 sequence is CSTSPPNSYNEQFF. The CDR3 DNA is TGCAGTACTAGTCCACCTAACTCCTACAATGAGCAGTTCTTC.

The V gene is TRBV5-5, the J gene TRBJ2-7; TRBD1 agrees at 7 bases. With V trimmed by 4 bases and J by 6 bases, 4 bases remained unmatched. This CDR3 spans 12 amino acids. CDR1 and CDR2 from the germline V gene are SGHKS and YYEKEE (reference sequence). In DNA, the CDR3 is TGTGCCAGCAGCCTCGGGACAGCCGAGCAGTACTTC. It encodes CASSLGTAEQYF.

This chain connects TRBV5-6 to TRBJ1-2, with 7 bases identical to TRBD1. Germline trimming cut 4 bases from V and 3 bases from J; bases unmatched to any gene: 12. This CDR3 comprises 16 residues. Per germline, CDR1 SGHDT and CDR2 YYEEEE. This chain's CDR3 is CASSDPQGESYYGYTF. DNA for the CDR3: TGTGCCAGCAGCGACCCTCAGGGGGAGAGTTACTATGGCTACACCTTC.

This clone has a single count. The chain uses TRBV16 and TRBJ2-1; no clear D. V gave up 1 base and J gave up 4 bases, with 11 bases separating them. The germline V gene has CDR1 KGHSY and CDR2 FQNENV. CDR3 length: 15 residues. The CDR3 is CASSQFQKQYNEQFF. CDR3 DNA: TGTGCCAGCAGCCAATTCCAAAAACAATACAATGAGCAGTTCTTC.

This clone was recorded only once. V gene TRBV7-9 combines with J gene TRBJ2-3; TRBD1 matches 9 bases. CDR1 is SEHNR and CDR2 is FQNEAQ in the germline V gene (reference sequence). The V and J ends lost 5 bases and 4 bases, in that order; junction bases with no gene match: 10. CDR3 size: 16 residues. CDR3 sequence: CASSPRDREDSDTQYF. CDR3 sequence (DNA): TGTGCCAGCAGCCCGCGGGACAGGGAGGATTCAGATACGCAGTATTTT.

The chain has TRBV7-9 and TRBJ2-5, with D perhaps TRBD1 (6 bases). This CDR3 region has 15 residues. The germline V and J ends were trimmed by 1 base and 4 bases, with 13 bases remaining between them. Germline CDR1 reads SEHNR; CDR2 reads FQNEAQ (reference sequence). CDR3 in DNA: TGTGCCAGCAGCTTAGGAGGGGGTGGTCGAGAGACCCAGTACTTC. Translated: CASSLGGGGRETQYF.

The chain joins TRBV28 to TRBJ1-5, with D unclear. Trimming left V 7 bases short and J 0 bases short, with 22 bases between. Germline V lookup: CDR1 MDHEN, CDR2 SYDVKM. This CDR3 has 18 amino acids. The CDR3 nucleotides read TGTGCCAGCACCCTCGGCTTTAGAACTACCTATAGCAATCAGCCCCAGCATTTT. This sequence encodes CASTLGFRTTYSNQPQHF.

The genes are TRBV7-9 and TRBJ2-7; 7 bases are a match to TRBD1. V was pared by 4 bases and J by 5 bases, with 17 bases of the junction left unmatched. This CDR3 contains 17 residues. Germline CDR1 and CDR2: SEHNR and FQNEAQ (reference sequence). This CDR3 reads CASSWDSPGGKDDEQYF. CDR3 coding DNA: TGTGCCAGCAGCTGGGACAGCCCAGGGGGTAAAGACGACGAGCAGTACTTC.

This chain uses TRBV4-1 with TRBJ2-5, with D maybe TRBD2 (5 bases). From germline, CDR1 is MGHRA and CDR2 YSYEKL. CDR3 length: 16 residues. V lost 4 bases, J lost 4 bases, and 19 bases lay in between. The CDR3 loop is CASSRAGIETGETQYF. In DNA, the CDR3 is TGCGCCAGCAGCCGCGCCGGGATCGAGACTGGAGAGACCCAGTACTTC.

The chain links TRBV5-1 to TRBJ1-1; maybe TRBD1 (5 bases). V lost 5 bases and J lost 2, with 10 bases in between. Germline lookup yields CDR1 SGHRS and CDR2 YFSETQ. This CDR3 has 13 residues. The CDR3 coding sequence is TGCGCCAGCAGTATCACAGGAAACACTGAAGCTTTCTTT. This encodes CASSITGNTEAFF.

The V and J genes are TRBV9 and TRBJ2-7, with 9 bases that match TRBD1. In germline, CDR1 is SGDLS, CDR2 YYNGEE. CDR3 size: 15 residues. Trimming took 4 bases from V and 4 from J; bases not matched to a gene: 9. The CDR3 spells CASSKEQGASYEQYF. CDR3 in DNA: TGTGCCAGCAGCAAAGAACAGGGGGCTTCTTACGAGCAGTACTTC.

A remark on this clone: Other nucleotide sequences in the sample specify the same CDR3. V and J are TRBV6-5 and TRBJ2-7; D possibly corresponds to TRBD1 (7 bases). There are 15 residues in the CDR3. Deletions cut 0 bases from V and 2 bases from J, with 11 bases between. Germline V gene data show CDR1 as MNHEY and CDR2 as SVGAGI. CDR3 in DNA: TGTGCCAGCAGTTACTCGCGGGACAGTACCTACGAGCAGTACTTC. Protein product: CASSYSRDSTYEQYF.

The J gene is TRBJ1-3, the V gene TRBV7-9, with D unclear. Trimming took off 0 bases at V and 0 bases at J, with 3 bases between the two ends. Germline V gives CDR1 SEHNR, CDR2 FQNEAQ (reference sequence). CDR3 length equals 14 residues. The CDR3 DNA reads TGTGCCAGCAGCTTAGCCGGCTCTGGAAACACCATATATTTT. It translates to CASSLAGSGNTIYF.

This clone was detected only a few times. This CDR3 is CAISGGTGANTGELFF. CDR3 nucleotide sequence: TGTGCCATCAGTGGGGGGACAGGCGCGAACACCGGGGAGCTGTTTTTT. The rearrangement links TRBV10-3 to TRBJ2-2; TRBD1 agrees at 8 bases. With V trimmed by 4 bases and J by 0 bases, 4 bases remained unmatched. Germline V CDR1 and CDR2: ENHRY, SYGVKD. The CDR3 sequence is 16 residues long.

Turning to this clone: In the same sample, other DNA sequences code for this CDR3. This sequence joins TRBV9 and TRBJ2-2; 7 bases are a match to TRBD1. From germline, CDR1 is SGDLS and CDR2 YYNGEE. After removal of 0 bases from V and 5 bases from J, the junction contained 4 bases not matched to a gene. The CDR3 sequence is 15 residues long. In DNA, the CDR3 is TGTGCCAGCAGCGTAGCAGGACAGGCGACCGGGGAGCTGTTTTTT. This gives the protein CASSVAGQATGELFF.

The table lists this clone with a few counts. V gene TRBV4-2 combines with J gene TRBJ1-1; TRBD1 is a possible D gene (5 bases). The CDR3 consists of 13 residues. Between the trimmed V and J ends, which lost 6 bases and 5 bases, there was a span of 13 bases. Per germline, CDR1 LGHNA and CDR2 YNFKEQ. CDR3 nucleotides: TGTGCCAGCAGAGGTCGGGGGTGGACTGAAGCTTTCTTT. It translates to CASRGRGWTEAFF.

The chain has TRBV9 and TRBJ2-7, with 7 bases aligning to TRBD1. This CDR3 is 14 amino acids long. V shed 3 bases and J 6 bases; nucleotides not matched to a gene: 9. In germline, CDR1 is SGDLS, CDR2 YYNGEE. CDR3 in amino acids: CASSASPTGSEQYF. CDR3 in DNA: TGTGCCAGCAGCGCCTCCCCGACAGGGTCCGAGCAGTACTTC.

A single count supports this clone. The chain is built from TRBV6-4 and TRBJ2-3; 7 positions match TRBD1. Germline V CDR1 and CDR2: MRHNA, SNTAGT. V was pared by 2 bases and J by 3 bases, with 2 bases of the junction left unmatched. CDR3 length: 14 amino acids. CDR3 DNA sequence: TGTGCCAGCAGTGACGGGACAGAGACAGATACGCAGTATTTT. Translated, it gives CASSDGTETDTQYF.

The rearrangement links TRBV14 to TRBJ2-2; tentative D call: TRBD2 (5 bases). The CDR3 covers 15 residues. Trimming removed 0 bases at V and 5 bases at J, with 10 bases between. Germline V gene data show CDR1 as SGHDN and CDR2 as FVKESK. CDR3 nucleotides: TGTGCCAGCAGCCAAGACGGACGGACTACCGGGGAGCTGTTTTTT. Protein: CASSQDGRTTGELFF.

The rearrangement links TRBV6-1 to TRBJ1-3, with D tentatively TRBD1 (5 bases). The germline V gene has CDR1 MNHNS and CDR2 SASEGT. With 3 bases removed from V and 0 bases from J, the gap between germline ends came to 9 bases. The CDR3 contains 15 residues. DNA for the CDR3: TGTGCCAGCAGTGACAGGGCCTACTCTGGAAACACCATATATTTT. It is translated as CASSDRAYSGNTIYF.

The rearrangement joins TRBV4-1 to TRBJ2-2; a possible D gene is TRBD1 (5 bases). This CDR3 has 14 amino acids. The germline V gene has CDR1 MGHRA and CDR2 YSYEKL. Trimming removed 8 bases from V and 5 bases from J, with 15 bases in between. CDR3 sequence reads: CASRAGAATGELFF. The CDR3 DNA sequence: TGCGCCAGCCGGGCTGGGGCAGCGACCGGGGAGCTGTTTTTT.

The J gene is TRBJ2-7, the V gene TRBV12-3 or TRBV12-4; 7 bases agree with TRBD1. The ends lost 6 bases at V and 3 bases at J; junction bases unmatched: 5. There are 13 residues in the CDR3. The CDR3 is CASRETGFYEQYF. In DNA form, the CDR3 reads TGTGCCAGCAGGGAGACAGGGTTCTACGAGCAGTACTTC.

A word on this clone: One end of the junction fails to match germline, which may point to a read error. V usage is TRBV7-2 and J usage is TRBJ1-4; D not resolved. CDR1 is SGHTA, CDR2 FQGNSA, per germline. CDR3 size: 15 residues. Here the CDR3 reads CASSVHSATNEKLFF. In DNA form, the CDR3 reads TGTGCTAGCAGCGTTCACAGTGCAACTAATGAAAAACTGTTTTTT.

CDR3 in amino acids: CASSQDGTSSYEQYF. In nucleotides, the CDR3 is TGCGCCAGCAGCCAAGACGGGACTAGCTCGTACGAGCAGTACTTC. This chain connects TRBV4-3 to TRBJ2-7; 9 nucleotides agree with TRBD2. Germline-derived CDR1 and CDR2 are LGHNA and YSLEER. With 0 bases clipped from V and 4 bases from J, the junction kept 4 bases outside the gene matches. The CDR3 extends over 15 amino acids.

A single count supports this clone. The rearrangement uses TRBV10-3 and TRBJ2-3; 9 bases line up with TRBD1. V trimming: 7 bases; J trimming: 9 bases; junction bases outside the gene matches: 14. This CDR3 contains 15 residues. Germline assignment: CDR1 ENHRY and CDR2 SYGVKD. The CDR3 here is CAINTGGASVYTQYF. The CDR3 DNA sequence: TGTGCCATCAATACAGGGGGCGCTTCGGTGTACACGCAGTATTTT.